This passage covers 20 T cell receptor beta chains from one sample sequenced in a study of blood T cell repertoires in COVID-19. Sequencing was performed with immunoSEQ multiplex PCR; in TCRdb, only in-frame clones are kept and a portion is missing. The sample contains around 270,000 clones, 80% to 95% of which appear only once. Material for sequencing was peripheral blood. Receptor source: a person under 30 with COVID-19, enrolled during active disease.

This rearrangement joins TRBV5-1 to TRBJ2-7; a possible D gene is TRBD2 (5 bases). There are 15 residues in the CDR3. The germline CDR1 and CDR2 sequences are SGHRS and YFSETQ. Trimming removed 1 base from V and 0 bases from J, with 11 bases in between. The CDR3 is CASSLRSGSSYEQYF. CDR3 nucleotides: TGCGCCAGCAGCTTGCGGTCGGGGAGCTCCTACGAGCAGTACTTC.

The V gene is TRBV28, the J gene TRBJ2-1; 10 bases are a match to TRBD2. V was clipped by 6 bases and J by 3 bases; unmatched bases: 11. The CDR3 totals 17 residues. CDR1 MDHEN and CDR2 SYDVKM come from the germline V gene. The CDR3 here is CASSPSPSGGNYNEQFF. DNA of the CDR3: TGTGCCAGCAGCCCAAGCCCTAGCGGGGGAAACTACAATGAGCAGTTCTTC.

This chain joins TRBV6-1 and TRBJ1-2, with TRBD1 identical over 7 bases. This CDR3 spans 15 amino acids. CDR1 and CDR2 (germline): MNHNS, SASEGT. Unmatched junction bases numbered 3, after V lost 2 bases and J lost 0 bases. CDR3 region: CASSEWTGPNYGYTF. In DNA, the CDR3 is TGTGCCAGCAGTGAATGGACAGGCCCTAACTATGGCTACACCTTC.

The chain couples TRBV7-2 to TRBJ2-1; 9 bases fit TRBD2. The length of the CDR3 is 15 residues. V dropped 1 base and J dropped 2; count of bases not matched to a gene: 0. Germline V gene data show CDR1 as SGHTA and CDR2 as FQGNSA. The CDR3: CASSLVAGAYNEQFF. CDR3 sequence (DNA): TGTGCCAGCAGCTTAGTAGCGGGAGCCTACAATGAGCAGTTCTTC.

The chain is built from TRBV2 and TRBJ1-5; D is perhaps TRBD1 (6 bases). There are 14 residues in the CDR3. The V end was cut by 6 bases, the J end by 0 bases, with 9 bases between. Germline loops: CDR1 SNHLY, CDR2 FYNNEI. The CDR3 region has the DNA TGTGCCAGCAGGGCAGGGGATAGCAATCAGCCCCAGCATTTT. Amino acid sequence: CASRAGDSNQPQHF.

This sequence joins TRBV5-1 and TRBJ2-7; tentative D call: TRBD2 (5 bases). Trimming pared 4 bases from V and 1 base from J, leaving 9 bases between. CDR3 length: 13 residues. CDR1 is SGHRS, CDR2 YFSETQ, per germline. Here the CDR3 reads CASSEVASYEQYF. The CDR3 nucleotides are TGCGCCAGCAGCGAGGTAGCGTCCTACGAGCAGTACTTC.

In the case of this clone: Other DNA sequences within the sample encode an identical CDR3. This chain joins TRBV27 and TRBJ1-2; D unclear. Trimming shortened V by 2 bases and J by 1 base, and 5 bases separated the two germline ends. This CDR3 has 13 residues. Germline V gives CDR1 MNHEY, CDR2 SMNVEV (reference sequence). CDR3 region: CASSLGSNYGYTF. The CDR3 region has the DNA TGTGCCAGCAGTTTAGGCAGTAACTATGGCTACACCTTC.

CDR3 coding DNA: TGTGCCAGCAGCCAAGAAGCGGGAGGGTACTACGAGCAGTACTTC. As protein: CASSQEAGGYYEQYF. The V call is TRBV14, the J call TRBJ2-7, with 10 nucleotides matching TRBD2. The germline gives CDR1 SGHDN, CDR2 FVKESK. This CDR3 region has 15 residues. V was pared by 0 bases and J by 3 bases, with 2 bases of the junction left unmatched.

This clone was picked up a small number of times. The chain is built from TRBV2 and TRBJ1-5, with a possible D match to TRBD1 (6 bases). The CDR3 extends over 15 amino acids. The germline V and J ends were trimmed by 4 bases and 2 bases, with 12 bases remaining between them. The V gene's germline CDR1 is SNHLY and CDR2 FYNNEI. The chain's CDR3 is CASSAGGQRNQPQHF. CDR3 DNA sequence: TGTGCCAGCAGTGCTGGCGGACAGCGCAATCAGCCCCAGCATTTT.

The gene calls are TRBV3-1 (or the pseudogene TRBV3-2) and TRBJ2-7; perhaps TRBD2 as D (5 bases). CDR1 is LGHDT, CDR2 YNNKEL, per germline (reference sequence). Trimming stripped 0 bases from V and 1 base from J, with 13 bases between. The CDR3 extends over 16 amino acids. CDR3 nucleotides: TGTGCCAGCAGCCAAGAACCTCCCCCGGGGTCCTACGAGCAGTACTTC. Residues: CASSQEPPPGSYEQYF.

This chain links TRBV2 with TRBJ1-1, with unresolved D. Germline-derived CDR1 and CDR2 are SNHLY and FYNNEI. Trimming removed 6 bases at V and 6 bases at J, with 17 bases between. The CDR3 is made up of 14 amino acids. CDR3 in amino acids: CASSPFSVASEAFF. In nucleotides, the CDR3 is TGTGCCAGCAGCCCTTTCAGCGTTGCGTCTGAAGCTTTCTTT.

The V and J genes are TRBV7-9 and TRBJ1-4; D is uncertain. The V and J ends lost 10 bases and 0 bases respectively, with 6 bases between them. The CDR3 totals 12 residues. The germline gives CDR1 SEHNR, CDR2 FQNEAQ (reference sequence). Here the CDR3 DNA reads TGTGCCACTCTTGCAACTAATGAAAAACTGTTTTTT. Translation: CATLATNEKLFF.

The chain couples TRBV2 to TRBJ2-3; TRBD2 aligns across 7 bases. Germline CDR1 and CDR2: SNHLY and FYNNEI. Trimming cost V 7 bases and J 1 base; bases outside gene matches: 5. CDR3 length: 14 residues. CDR3 sequence: CASNKLAGTDTQYF. CDR3 coding DNA: TGTGCCAGCAACAAGCTAGCGGGCACAGATACGCAGTATTTT.

The chain joins TRBV20-1 to TRBJ2-1, with 7 bases that match TRBD1. The CDR3 extends over 11 amino acids. V was clipped by 4 bases and J by 7 bases; unmatched bases: 1. Germline assignment: CDR1 DFQATT and CDR2 SNEGSKA (reference sequence). This CDR3 reads CSAIRGNEQFF. The DNA of the CDR3 is TGCAGTGCTATCAGGGGGAATGAGCAGTTCTTC.

The chain carries TRBV3-1 (or the pseudogene TRBV3-2) and TRBJ2-3, with 10 positions matching TRBD2. The CDR3 has 15 amino acids. Trimming removed 5 bases from V and 0 bases from J; junction bases left unmatched: 2. Germline CDR1 is LGHDT and CDR2 is YNNKEL (reference sequence). CDR3 DNA sequence: TGTGCCAGCAGCTGGACTAGCGGTAGCACAGATACGCAGTATTTT. Encoded protein: CASSWTSGSTDTQYF.

This chain uses TRBV18 with TRBJ2-5; the match to TRBD2 covers 7 bases. Germline trimming cut 3 bases from V and 5 bases from J; bases unmatched to any gene: 12. This CDR3 contains 16 residues. Per the germline V gene, CDR1 is KGHSH and CDR2 is LQKENI. This CDR3 is CASSPEAGSWGETQYF. The CDR3 DNA sequence: TGTGCCAGCTCACCTGAAGCGGGAAGTTGGGGTGAGACCCAGTACTTC.

The chain recombines TRBV3-1 (or the pseudogene TRBV3-2) with TRBJ2-7; possibly TRBD2 for D (6 bases). Germline V CDR1 and CDR2: LGHDT, YNNKEL (reference sequence). Deletions cut 1 base from V and 3 bases from J, with 10 bases between. The CDR3 totals 14 residues. In nucleotides, the CDR3 is TGTGCCAGCAGCCAAGGGCCCGGGAGCTACGAGCAGTACTTC. This encodes CASSQGPGSYEQYF.

Points on this clone: This sample includes further DNA sequences coding for the same CDR3. The chain is built from TRBV11-2 and TRBJ2-5, with 7 bases fitting TRBD2. Looked up from germline, CDR1 is SGHAT and CDR2 is FQNNGV. This CDR3 is 14 amino acids long. V lost 1 base, J lost 5 bases, and 4 bases stayed unmatched. As DNA, the CDR3 is TGTGCCAGCAGCTTAGTCTTGGGAGGGGAGACCCAGTACTTC. Protein product: CASSLVLGGETQYF.

The gene calls are TRBV29-1 and TRBJ2-7; 9 bases align to TRBD1. Per germline, CDR1 SQVTM and CDR2 ANQGSEA. This CDR3 spans 13 amino acids. J lost 2 bases, V lost 6 bases, and 5 bases had no gene match. Written as DNA, the CDR3 is TGCAGCGTGCAACAGGGGGCCACCTACGAGCAGTACTTC. It is translated as CSVQQGATYEQYF.

The chain couples TRBV5-6 to TRBJ2-5; 10 bases are shared with TRBD2. Unmatched junction bases numbered 6, after V lost 2 bases and J lost 5 bases. The germline V gene has CDR1 SGHDT and CDR2 YYEEEE. The CDR3 runs to 15 residues. This chain's CDR3 is CASSLRLAGDETQYF. The DNA for the CDR3 is TGTGCCAGCAGCTTACGGCTAGCGGGAGACGAGACCCAGTACTTC.